The table lists the clone carrying this TCR beta chain with a count of one. Its cognate antigen is unknown. The CDR3 runs 13 residues. Germline V gene sequence: CDR1 MNHEY, CDR2 SVGAGI. V lost 6 bases and J 2 bases, leaving 7 bases between the germline ends. This sample is drawn from a study of T cell responses to AZD1222 COVID-19 vaccine. Study-level findings and limits: Across spike, vaccine-associated CD4 TCRs were found, dominant at 160-218 and 743-854. Possibly, clonal diversity was underestimated; donors were largely white British and included more females. Among those given AZD1222, only five to seven were seropositive at baseline. Once two AZD1222 doses were given, Spike-specific TCR breadth and depth went up.

Only in-frame clones appear in the TCRdb table, and some are missing; sequencing was by immunoSEQ multiplex PCR. The table includes 55,000 to 75,000 clones, 79% detected once. This clonotype originated in an adult in good health. The chain is built from TRBV6-5 and TRBJ1-4; no reliable D call. Sequenced material: peripheral blood, taken on day 0 of MenACWY control vaccination. CDR3 amino acids: CASRALTNEKLFF. CDR3 coding DNA: TGTGCCAGCAGGGCTCTGACTAATGAAAAACTGTTTTTT.